The next 16 T cell receptor beta chains were all read from a single sample in a study of prognosis after radiotherapy for stage I lung cancer. Genomic DNA served as the source from which two-round multiplex PCR generated TCR beta CDR3 amplicons. Initially, in first-round PCR, primers specific to each TRBV and TRBJ gene were used. TCRdb itself ran the multiplex PCR reads through MiXCR, one entry per CDR3 protein. This sample has 15,000 to 20,000 distinct CDR3 sequences, with 40% to 55% found just once. The source material was PBMCs, sampled before or after stereotactic body radiation therapy (not recorded which). These receptors were obtained from a donor over 45 with non-small cell lung cancer.

At least ten counts were recorded for this clonotype. The genes are TRBV5-1 and TRBJ2-3; tentatively, D is TRBD1 or TRBD2 (5 bases each). Trimming took off 7 bases at V and 6 bases at J, with 21 bases between the two ends. Germline V gene sequence: CDR1 SGHRS, CDR2 YFSETQ. This CDR3 has 15 residues. The CDR3 protein is CASSTRAGSSDTQYF. DNA of the CDR3: TGCGCCAGCTCAACCAGGGCAGGGAGCTCCGATACGCAGTATTTT.

V gene TRBV10-3 combines with J gene TRBJ1-5, with D unclear. In germline, CDR1 is ENHRY, CDR2 SYGVKD. There are 14 residues in the CDR3. The germline V and J ends were trimmed by 5 bases and 0 bases, with 8 bases remaining between them. The CDR3 sequence: CAISCGDSNQPQHF. The CDR3, as DNA: TGTGCCATCAGTTGCGGGGATAGCAATCAGCCCCAGCATTTT.

The CDR3, as DNA: TGTGCCAGCAGCTCCCCAGACCGGTCCTACGAGCAGTACTTC. Translated: CASSSPDRSYEQYF. The rearrangement uses TRBV7-9 and TRBJ2-7; the D is unclear. This CDR3 has 14 amino acids. V was clipped by 4 bases and J by 1 base, with 11 bases between them. The germline gives CDR1 SEHNR, CDR2 FQNEAQ (reference sequence). Full variable domain (rest looked up from reference TRBV7-9 and TRBJ2-7): DTGVSQNPRHKITKRGQNVTFRCDPISEHNRLYWYRQTLGQGPEFLTYFQNEAQLEKSRLLSDRFSAERPKGSFSTLEIQRTEQGDSAMYLCASSSPDRSYEQYFGPGTRLTVT.

A word on this clonotype: It is likely a read error: a sequence one base away is far more abundant. This chain connects TRBV7-9 to TRBJ2-7, with 10 bases matching TRBD1. The V and J ends lost 3 bases and 5 bases, in that order; junction bases with no gene match: 7. CDR3 size: 15 residues. Per the germline V gene, CDR1 is SEHNR and CDR2 is FQNEAQ (reference sequence). The CDR3 region has the DNA TGTGCCAGCAGCTTCCCGGGACAGGGGAGTCACGAGCAGTACTTC. Its translation is CASSFPGQGSHEQYF.

This clonotype is termed medium-sized (0.01 to 0.1%). The rearrangement uses TRBV27 and TRBJ1-2; perhaps TRBD1 as D (5 bases). This CDR3 region has 14 residues. Germline V CDR1 and CDR2: MNHEY, SMNVEV (reference sequence). Trimming took 2 bases from V and 8 from J, leaving 15 bases between them. The CDR3 protein is CASSLRAGYVGYTF. The CDR3 nucleotides are TGTGCCAGCAGTTTACGGGCAGGGTACGTCGGCTACACCTTC.

The chain combines TRBV6-2 or TRBV6-3 with TRBJ1-2; D is perhaps TRBD1 (5 bases). Per germline, CDR1 MNHEY and CDR2 SVGEGT. Trimming cost V 6 bases and J 6 bases, with 14 bases left between them. CDR3 length: 13 residues. CDR3 region: CASSAGQGHGYTF. CDR3 bases: TGTGCCAGCAGCGCCGGGCAGGGTCATGGCTACACCTTC.

This clonotype has a count of ten or more. The chain combines TRBV5-8 with TRBJ1-5; D might be TRBD1 (5 bases). This CDR3 has 15 amino acids. V was pared by 3 bases and J by 1 base, with 11 bases between. CDR1 is SGHTS, CDR2 YDEGEE, per germline. CDR3 residues: CASSYAGDSNQPQHF. DNA for the CDR3: TGTGCCAGCAGCTATGCCGGGGACAGCAATCAGCCCCAGCATTTT.

The table lists this clonotype with many counts. V usage is TRBV27 and J usage is TRBJ2-3; 8 bases fit TRBD1. This CDR3 has 16 amino acids. Trimming removed 5 bases from V and 1 base from J; junction bases left unmatched: 8. Looked up from germline, CDR1 is MNHEY and CDR2 is SMNVEV (reference sequence). In nucleotides, the CDR3 is TGTGCCAGCAGTCGCGACAGGGGACGGGGCACAGATACGCAGTATTTT. Translating it yields CASSRDRGRGTDTQYF.

This clonotype was seen ten or more times. The CDR3 nucleotides are TGTGCCAGCAGCCAGTGGGGCCGACCCTACAATGAGCAGTTCTTC. This translates into CASSQWGRPYNEQFF. V usage is TRBV5-4 and J usage is TRBJ2-1; maybe TRBD1 (5 bases). V gave up 4 bases and J gave up 2 bases, with 13 bases separating them. CDR1 and CDR2 from the germline V gene are SGHNT and YYREEE (reference sequence). The CDR3 extends over 15 amino acids.

This chain links TRBV6-2 or TRBV6-3 with TRBJ2-3, with D possibly TRBD1 on 6 matching bases. With 4 bases removed from V and 0 bases from J, the gap between germline ends came to 23 bases. Germline CDR1 is MNHEY and CDR2 is SVGEGT. There are 19 residues in the CDR3. The CDR3 DNA reads as TGTGCCAGCAGTTTGTTGCAGGGGTCATTCCCTCTTAGCACAGATACGCAGTATTTT. This codes for CASSLLQGSFPLSTDTQYF.

Judged by abundance, this clonotype is medium-sized. The CDR3 coding sequence is TGCAGTGCCCATCTAACGGGACTAGCGGACGCCGTGGGCACAGATACGCAGTATTTT. It yields the protein CSAHLTGLADAVGTDTQYF. J is TRBJ2-3 and V is TRBV20-1, with TRBD2 matching 11 bases. CDR1 DFQATT and CDR2 SNEGSKA come from the germline V gene (reference sequence). The CDR3 extends over 19 amino acids. After removal of 6 bases from V and 1 base from J, the junction contained 18 bases not matched to a gene.

Points on this clonotype: A read error may be the cause here, since a much bigger clone is one base away. The rearrangement uses TRBV6-1 and TRBJ2-5; TRBD2 agrees at 9 bases. CDR3 length: 15 residues. Germline-derived CDR1 and CDR2 are MNHNS and SASEGT. The CDR3 DNA reads TGTGCCAGCAGTAATGGACTAGCGAGCCAAGAGACCCATTACTTC. This sequence encodes CASSNGLASQETHYF.

By share, this clonotype counts as medium-sized. The chain couples TRBV27 to TRBJ2-1, with 9 bases lining up with TRBD1. The CDR3 spans 12 residues. The germline V gene encodes CDR1 MNHEY and CDR2 SMNVEV (reference sequence). V was clipped by 4 bases and J by 9 bases; unmatched bases: 1. CDR3 sequence (DNA): TGTGCCAGCAGTTCACAGGGGGCTGAGCAGTTCTTC. The encoded protein is CASSSQGAEQFF.

The chain is built from TRBV6-1 and TRBJ2-7; D uncertain. There are 16 residues in the CDR3. The germline CDR1 and CDR2 sequences are MNHNS and SASEGT. The ends were cut back, 1 base at V and 0 bases at J, with 13 bases in the middle. This chain's CDR3 is CASSEGWVVASYEQYF. DNA of the CDR3: TGTGCCAGCAGTGAAGGGTGGGTTGTGGCCTCCTACGAGCAGTACTTC.

This clonotype was seen only a few times. Given a much more abundant clone one base away, this may be a read error. V and J are TRBV5-8 and TRBJ2-5; D unresolved. There are 15 residues in the CDR3. Germline V CDR1 and CDR2: SGHTS, YDEGEE. V was pared by 3 bases and J by 4 bases, with 16 bases between. The DNA of the CDR3 is TGTGCCAGCAGCTGGGCAACATGGGTAGGAGAGACCCAGTACTTC. This codes for CASSWATWVGETQYF.

The chain uses TRBV9 and TRBJ2-3; 11 bases agree with TRBD2. V gave up 6 bases and J gave up 4 bases; unmatched junction bases: 13. Per germline, CDR1 SGDLS and CDR2 YYNGEE. The length of the CDR3 is 17 residues. CDR3 in DNA: TGTGCCAGCATCTCACCCCGCACTAGCGGGAGTGCAGATACGCAGTATTTT. This gives the protein CASISPRTSGSADTQYF.